This T cell receptor (beta chain) was recovered during a study of CD8 T cells in Susac syndrome. V dropped 6 bases and J dropped 4 bases, with 26 bases sitting between them. The CDR3 runs to 18 residues. Germline lookup yields CDR1 MNHEY and CDR2 SMNVEV (reference sequence). It was with random hexamers that roughly 0.5 to 1 ug RNA was reverse transcribed. TCRdb passed the immunoSEQ multiplex PCR reads through MiXCR, listing each CDR3 protein once. Of roughly 150,000 distinct CDR3 sequences in the sample, around 95% were seen once. TCR beta sequences were obtained from blood CD8+ and CD4+ T cells. The chain is built from TRBV27 and TRBJ2-3; tentative D call: TRBD1 (6 bases). The source material was CD8+ T cells from PBMCs. This sequence originates from a human donor with multiple sclerosis. The CDR3 protein is CASSPTPDSPGLADTQYF. The CDR3 region has the DNA TGTGCCAGCAGCCCAACCCCGGACAGCCCAGGGTTGGCAGATACGCAGTATTTT.